This is a list of T cell receptor beta chains from one sample in a study of CD8 T cell repertoires and HIV-1 epitope variants. Their cognate antigens are unknown. The repertoire was sequenced with immunoSEQ multiplex PCR; TCRdb's copy has only in-frame clones and lacks some. The table includes 5,400 or so clones, approximately 60% detected once. Sequences were obtained from cultured CD8+ T cells derived from PBMCs. These TCRs come from a male donor with HIV. Both conserved end residues are part of each CDR3. D genes are given only for firm matches. Rows may omit the clone size; those that give it use once, few, many or a size class.

CDR3aa	CDR3nt	abundance	d_gene	v_gene	j_gene
CASSLTAHGVQGNYGYTF	TGTGCCAGCAGCCTAACCGCACACGGGGTTCAAGGAAACTATGGCTACACCTTC	-	-	TRBV13	TRBJ1-2
CSVGGTSGQLGDTQYF	TGCAGCGTTGGCGGGACTAGCGGCCAGCTAGGAGATACGCAGTATTTT	-	TRBD2	TRBV29-1	TRBJ2-3
CASSQVPFRGGAGELFF	TGCGCCAGCAGCCAAGTCCCCTTCCGAGGGGGAGCCGGGGAGCTGTTTTTT	-	-	TRBV4-3	TRBJ2-2
CASSLELSNQPQHF	TGTGCCAGCAGCTTAGAGTTGAGCAATCAGCCCCAGCATTTT	-	-	TRBV7-2	TRBJ1-5
CASSLDGGRDQPQHF	TGTGCCAGCAGCTTGGATGGGGGCCGAGACCAGCCCCAGCATTTT	-	-	TRBV7-9	TRBJ1-5
CAWSLTGGDEQFF	TGTGCCTGGAGTCTCACAGGGGGAGATGAGCAGTTCTTC	-	TRBD1	TRBV30	TRBJ2-1
CASSQVLDARQSSSYNEQFF	TGTGCCAGCAGCCAAGTCCTTGACGCACGACAGTCGAGCTCCTACAATGAGCAGTTCTTC	-	-	TRBV4-2	TRBJ2-1
CASSRTSGTSYEQYF	TGTGCCAGCAGCCGGACTAGCGGAACCTCCTACGAGCAGTACTTC	-	TRBD2	TRBV4-2	TRBJ2-7
CASSRTRDEQFF	TGTGCCAGCAGCCGTACTAGAGATGAGCAGTTCTTC	-	-	TRBV7-9	TRBJ2-1
CASSQERAVTPGNTIYF	TGTGCCAGCAGCCAAGAAAGGGCCGTAACACCGGGAAACACCATATATTTT	-	-	TRBV14	TRBJ1-3
CASSLAGGSNEQFF	TGTGCCAGCAGTCTAGCGGGGGGCAGTAATGAGCAGTTCTTC	-	TRBD2	TRBV6-5	TRBJ2-1
CASSLSLGTLSYEQYF	TGTGCCAGCAGTTTATCGTTAGGGACGTTGTCCTACGAGCAGTACTTC	-	-	TRBV27	TRBJ2-7
CASSDFPAEQFF	TGTGCCAGCAGTGACTTCCCCGCTGAGCAGTTCTTC	few	-	TRBV6-1	TRBJ2-1
CASSPTSGGNNEQFF	TGTGCCAGCAGCCCGACTAGCGGGGGTAACAATGAGCAGTTCTTC	-	TRBD2	TRBV7-3	TRBJ2-1
CASSPPGQGAQAFYEQYF	TGTGCCAGCAGTCCCCCTGGACAGGGGGCGCAGGCTTTCTACGAGCAGTACTTC	once	TRBD1	TRBV27	TRBJ2-7
CASSELDEQYF	TGCGCCAGCAGTGAGTTAGACGAGCAGTACTTC	-	-	TRBV10-2	TRBJ2-7
CAWSVGTGGYEQYF	TGTGCCTGGAGTGTAGGGACAGGGGGATACGAGCAGTACTTC	-	TRBD1	TRBV30	TRBJ2-7
CASSVASSGGETQYF	TGTGCCAGCAGCGTAGCTTCGAGCGGGGGGGAGACCCAGTACTTC	-	TRBD2	TRBV9	TRBJ2-5
CASSVGRGGYTF	TGTGCCAGCAGCGTAGGAAGGGGTGGCTACACCTTC	few	-	TRBV9	TRBJ1-2
CATGGYEQFF	TGTGCCACCGGGGGGTATGAGCAGTTCTTC	few	TRBD2	TRBV6-1	TRBJ2-1
CASSYGGIGQYGYTF	TGTGCCAGCAGTTACGGAGGGATCGGGCAATATGGCTACACCTTC	-	-	TRBV6-5	TRBJ1-2
CASSPPMYNEQFF	TGCGCCAGCAGCCCGCCAATGTACAATGAGCAGTTCTTC	-	-	TRBV5-1	TRBJ2-1
CASSKVRGSSGTQYF	TGTGCCAGCAGCAAAGTGCGGGGCTCATCTGGAACGCAGTATTTT	-	-	TRBV21-1	TRBJ2-3
CASSLASGENIQYF	TGCGCCAGCAGCTTGGCGTCAGGAGAAAACATTCAGTACTTC	-	-	TRBV5-1	TRBJ2-4
CASSLEQGWEDTQYF	TGTGCCAGCAGCTTAGAACAGGGTTGGGAAGATACGCAGTATTTT	-	-	TRBV7-9	TRBJ2-3
CASSSSDRVHEQFF	TGTGCCAGCAGTTCGTCAGACAGGGTTCACGAGCAGTTCTTC	-	TRBD1	TRBV28	TRBJ2-1
CASSLVGAGANVLTF	TGTGCCAGCAGTTTGGTAGGGGCTGGGGCCAACGTCCTGACTTTC	-	-	TRBV27	TRBJ2-6
CASSFNRGLDNSPLHF	TGTGCCAGCAGCTTTAACAGGGGGCTGGATAATTCACCCCTCCACTTT	few	TRBD1	TRBV2	TRBJ1-6
CASSTGLAGGYNEQFF	TGCGCCAGCAGCACGGGACTAGCGGGAGGTTACAATGAGCAGTTCTTC	once	TRBD2	TRBV5-1	TRBJ2-1
CASSRRPTGGLPAQGAREKLFF	TGCGCCAGCAGCCGTAGACCGACAGGGGGCTTACCGGCGCAGGGGGCCAGAGAAAAACTGTTTTTT	-	TRBD1	TRBV5-1	TRBJ1-4
CASSLEVAEETQYF	TGTGCCAGCAGCTTAGAGGTGGCTGAAGAGACCCAGTACTTC	-	-	TRBV7-2	TRBJ2-5
CASSSGTGIYGYTF	TGTGCCAGCAGTTCTGGGACAGGGATTTATGGCTACACCTTC	-	TRBD1	TRBV27	TRBJ1-2
CASSLGRGDRVTEAFF	TGTGCCAGCAGCTTGGGTCGGGGGGACAGGGTCACTGAAGCTTTCTTT	-	TRBD1	TRBV5-4	TRBJ1-1
CASSFVTSGYEQYF	TGTGCCAGCAGCTTCGTTACTAGCGGGTACGAGCAGTACTTC	-	TRBD2	TRBV7-2	TRBJ2-7
CASSLLGAGTANTGELFF	TGTGCCAGCAGCTTGTTAGGAGCCGGGACAGCGAACACCGGGGAGCTGTTTTTT	few	TRBD1	TRBV5-6	TRBJ2-2
CASYERQGYPDTQYF	TGTGCCAGCTACGAGCGACAGGGTTACCCAGATACGCAGTATTTT	once	TRBD1	TRBV6-1	TRBJ2-3
CASSVALVRETQYF	TGTGCCAGCAGCGTAGCGCTAGTCAGAGAGACCCAGTACTTC	once	-	TRBV9	TRBJ2-5
CASSPTGVSRNTIYF	TGTGCCAGCAGTCCCACGGGGGTTAGTAGAAACACCATATATTTT	-	-	TRBV28	TRBJ1-3
CASRTYSGIGEQYF	TGTGCCAGCAGGACCTACTCGGGGATAGGCGAGCAGTACTTC	-	-	TRBV6-5	TRBJ2-7
CATSPTRVTDTQYF	TGTGCCACCAGCCCAACTAGGGTGACAGATACGCAGTATTTT	-	-	TRBV15	TRBJ2-3
CASSVLAGETEETQYF	TGTGCCAGCAGCGTACTAGCGGGGGAGACGGAGGAGACCCAGTACTTC	-	TRBD2	TRBV7-2	TRBJ2-5
CASSPRSPGQGFEETQYF	TGTGCCAGCAGCCCACGATCACCGGGACAGGGGTTTGAGGAGACCCAGTACTTC	-	TRBD1	TRBV27	TRBJ2-5
CASSGTSESYNEQFF	TGTGCCAGCAGCGGGACTAGCGAGTCCTACAATGAGCAGTTCTTC	-	TRBD2	TRBV7-9	TRBJ2-1
CASSPTSGTTLSTDTQYF	TGCGCCAGCAGCCCGACTAGCGGGACCACTCTGAGCACAGATACGCAGTATTTT	-	TRBD2	TRBV5-1	TRBJ2-3
CASSSGQTPYEQYF	TGTGCCAGCAGCTCAGGACAGACCCCCTACGAGCAGTACTTC	few	-	TRBV7-9	TRBJ2-7
CASSQGQGSGETQYF	TGCGCCAGCAGCCAGGGACAGGGTAGTGGTGAGACCCAGTACTTC	once	TRBD1	TRBV4-1	TRBJ2-5
CASSQTSGSSYNEQFF	TGTGCCAGCAGCCAGACTAGCGGGAGCTCCTACAATGAGCAGTTCTTC	-	TRBD2	TRBV14	TRBJ2-1
CASSARDSYNEQFF	TGTGCCAGCAGTGCTAGGGACTCCTACAATGAGCAGTTCTTC	-	-	TRBV6-1	TRBJ2-1
CASSLSLSGSYNGQFF	TGTGCCAGCAGTTTATCGTTGTCAGGGAGCTACAATGGGCAGTTCTTC	-	-	TRBV27	TRBJ2-1
CASSEDSSYEQYF	TGTGCCAGCAGCGAAGACAGCTCCTACGAGCAGTACTTC	-	-	TRBV9	TRBJ2-7
CASSLSHEQYF	TGTGCCAGCAGCTTGTCCCACGAGCAGTACTTC	few	-	TRBV5-4	TRBJ2-7
CATNEDRKETQYF	TGTGCCACCAACGAGGACAGAAAAGAGACCCAGTACTTC	-	-	TRBV2	TRBJ2-5
CASSHTEGEGYEQYF	TGTGCCAGCAGCCACACCGAGGGAGAAGGCTACGAGCAGTACTTC	-	-	TRBV7-9	TRBJ2-7